Following are 10 T cell receptor beta chains from one sample sequenced in a study of cytomegalovirus exposure and HLA in healthy donors. Amplification used 60 Vbeta primers and 13 Jbeta primers. The data were produced by immunoSEQ multiplex PCR, yet TCRdb's version contains in-frame clones alone and is incomplete. Of about 110,000 clones listed, 73% were seen once; the top ten hold around 8%. Material: PBMCs. All receptors come from a man aged 35 to 55 in good health and CMV-seronegative.

V and J are TRBV5-1 and TRBJ2-6, with D possibly being TRBD1 (6 bases). V was pared by 0 bases and J by 0 bases, with 10 bases between. CDR1 is SGHRS, CDR2 YFSETQ, per germline. CDR3 length: 17 residues. CDR3 in DNA: TGCGCCAGCAGCTTGGGGGGGCGCCGCTCTGGGGCCAACGTCCTGACTTTC. It translates to CASSLGGRRSGANVLTF.

The chain is built from TRBV28 and TRBJ2-1, with D possibly being TRBD1 (7 bases). Trimming removed 5 bases from V and 4 bases from J, with 12 bases in between. The CDR3 runs to 14 residues. Germline loops: CDR1 MDHEN, CDR2 SYDVKM. CDR3 DNA sequence: TGTGCCAGCAGTCCCAGGGGGGAGTACAATGAGCAGTTCTTC. Translating gives CASSPRGEYNEQFF.

V and J are TRBV7-9 and TRBJ2-7; 9 bases are a match to TRBD1. There are 15 residues in the CDR3. The germline V gene encodes CDR1 SEHNR and CDR2 FQNEAQ (reference sequence). V dropped 3 bases and J dropped 2; count of bases not matched to a gene: 5. The CDR3, as DNA: TGTGCCAGCAGCTTCCGGGACAGGGACCCCTACGAGCAGTACTTC. Translated, it gives CASSFRDRDPYEQYF.

V and J are TRBV7-2 and TRBJ2-3; the match to TRBD2 covers 11 bases. The CDR3 consists of 15 residues. Trimming cost V 6 bases and J 5 bases; bases outside gene matches: 7. Germline V gives CDR1 SGHTA, CDR2 FQGNSA. CDR3 region: CASSLSGGAVDTQYF. The CDR3 DNA follows: TGTGCCAGCAGTCTTAGCGGGGGGGCAGTAGATACGCAGTATTTT.

The gene calls are TRBV7-3 and TRBJ1-1, with D uncertain. From germline, CDR1 is SGHTA and CDR2 FQGTGA. The CDR3 consists of 13 residues. Trimming stripped 0 bases from V and 1 base from J, with 3 bases between. The CDR3 reads CASSLTANTEAFF. The CDR3 DNA reads as TGTGCCAGCAGCTTAACAGCGAACACTGAAGCTTTCTTT. Full variable domain (remainder filled in from reference TRBV7-3 and TRBJ1-1): GAGVSQTPSNKVTEKGKYVELRCDPISGHTALYWYRQSLGQGPEFLIYFQGTGAADDSGLPNDRFFAVRPEGSVSTLKIQRTERGDSAVYLCASSLTANTEAFFGQGTRLTVV.

Comment on this clone: The same CDR3 arises from other DNA sequences in this sample as well. V is TRBV30 and J is TRBJ2-4, with TRBD1 matching 8 bases. The CDR3 length is 16 residues. Per germline, CDR1 GTSNPN and CDR2 SVGIG (reference sequence). The junction had 10 bases not matched to a gene; V was cut back by 0 bases and J by 6 bases. The CDR3 reads CAWSVRAGGVGNIQYF. For the CDR3, the DNA is TGTGCCTGGAGTGTACGGGCAGGGGGCGTAGGAAACATTCAGTACTTC.

This chain links TRBV7-2 with TRBJ1-6; the match to TRBD1 covers 10 bases. The CDR3 consists of 17 residues. The germline V gene encodes CDR1 SGHTA and CDR2 FQGNSA. V lost 5 bases and J lost 6; bases outside the gene matches: 10. The CDR3 spells CASSLRQGATSNSPLHF. The CDR3 region has the DNA TGTGCCAGCAGCCTACGACAGGGGGCGACATCTAATTCACCCCTCCACTTT.

The chain is built from TRBV5-1 and TRBJ2-1; TRBD1 matches 7 bases. V lost 4 bases, J lost 9 bases, and 16 bases stayed unmatched. Looked up from germline, CDR1 is SGHRS and CDR2 is YFSETQ. CDR3 length: 16 residues. The CDR3 sequence: CASSLGTVLGKSEQFF. Here the CDR3 DNA reads TGCGCCAGCAGCCTTGGGACAGTTCTAGGGAAAAGTGAGCAGTTCTTC.

The chain combines TRBV27 with TRBJ2-7; weak D call: TRBD2 (5 bases). Trimming removed 9 bases at V and 0 bases at J, with 15 bases between. There are 14 residues in the CDR3. CDR1 is MNHEY, CDR2 SMNVEV, per germline (reference sequence). The chain's CDR3 is CASMGRFYSYEQYF. Here the CDR3 DNA reads TGTGCCAGTATGGGGAGATTTTACTCCTACGAGCAGTACTTC.

The chain employs TRBV4-3 and TRBJ2-2, with 10 bases identical to TRBD1. Germline V gene data show CDR1 as LGHNA and CDR2 as YSLEER. CDR3 length equals 15 residues. Trimming at V came to 5 bases and at J to 8 bases, leaving 8 bases not matched to a gene. The CDR3 region has the DNA TGCGCCAGCAGCTTCGGGACAGGGGTCTCGGGGGAGCTGTTTTTT. It specifies CASSFGTGVSGELFF.